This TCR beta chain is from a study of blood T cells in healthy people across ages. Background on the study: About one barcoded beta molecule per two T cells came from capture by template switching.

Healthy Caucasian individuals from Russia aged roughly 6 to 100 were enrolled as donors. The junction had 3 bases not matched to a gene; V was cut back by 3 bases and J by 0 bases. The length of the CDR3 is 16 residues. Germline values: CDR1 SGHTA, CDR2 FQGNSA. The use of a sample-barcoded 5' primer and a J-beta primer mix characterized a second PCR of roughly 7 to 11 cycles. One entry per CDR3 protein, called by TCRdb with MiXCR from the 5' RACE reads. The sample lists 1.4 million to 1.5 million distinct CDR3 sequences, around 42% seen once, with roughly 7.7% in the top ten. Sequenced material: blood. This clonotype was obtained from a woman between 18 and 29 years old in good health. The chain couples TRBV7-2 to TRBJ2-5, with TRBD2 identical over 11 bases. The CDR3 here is CASSFSGRAYQETQYF. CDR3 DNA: TGTGCCAGCAGCTTTAGCGGGAGGGCCTACCAAGAGACCCAGTACTTC.